This record covers a single T cell receptor (beta chain). These data are taken from a study of blood T cell repertoires in COVID-19. Original data processing: Nucleated cell number was recorded as an estimate derived from reference gene primer amplification. TCRdb's copy holds only in-frame clones and misses some; the assay was immunoSEQ multiplex PCR. From that table come the V and J calls and clone size; the DNA was used to work out D and trimming. Of around 250,000 clones listed, 70% to 90% were seen once; the top ten hold under 6.5%. Trimming shortened V by 3 bases and J by 6 bases, and 12 bases separated the two germline ends. CDR3 length: 14 residues. Germline values: CDR1 MNHEY, CDR2 SVGAGI.

V is TRBV6-5 and J is TRBJ1-5; tentatively, D is TRBD1 (5 bases). The sequence was obtained from a man aged 55 to 70 with acute or convalescent COVID-19. What was sequenced was peripheral blood. The CDR3 sequence is CASSYLQGGQPQHF. In nucleotides, the CDR3 is TGTGCCAGCAGTTATCTTCAGGGCGGTCAGCCCCAGCATTTT.